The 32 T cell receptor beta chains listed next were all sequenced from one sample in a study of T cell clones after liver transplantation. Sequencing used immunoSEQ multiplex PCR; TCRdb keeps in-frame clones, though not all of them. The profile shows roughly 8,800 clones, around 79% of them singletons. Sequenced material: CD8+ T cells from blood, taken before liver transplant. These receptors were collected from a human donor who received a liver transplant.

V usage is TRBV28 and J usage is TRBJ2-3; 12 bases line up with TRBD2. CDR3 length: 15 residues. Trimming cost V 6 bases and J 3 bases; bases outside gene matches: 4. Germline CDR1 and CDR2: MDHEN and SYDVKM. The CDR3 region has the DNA TGTGCCAGCAGCCTAGCGGGGGGGCCGACAGATACGCAGTATTTT. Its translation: CASSLAGGPTDTQYF. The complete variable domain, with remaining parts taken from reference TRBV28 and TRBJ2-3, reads DVKVTQSSRYLVKRTGEKVFLECVQDMDHENMFWYRQDPGLGLRLIYFSYDVKMKEKGDIPEGYSVSREKKERFSLILESASTNQTSMYLCASSLAGGPTDTQYFGPGTRLTVL.

In nucleotides, the CDR3 is TGTGCCAGCAGCTTAACGGTTGACAGTTCCTACGAGCAGTACTTC. This sequence encodes CASSLTVDSSYEQYF. This rearrangement joins TRBV7-9 to TRBJ2-7; D perhaps matches TRBD1 (5 bases). Trimming stripped 2 bases from V and 1 base from J, with 12 bases between. The CDR3 is 15 amino acids. CDR1 SEHNR and CDR2 FQNEAQ come from the germline V gene (reference sequence).

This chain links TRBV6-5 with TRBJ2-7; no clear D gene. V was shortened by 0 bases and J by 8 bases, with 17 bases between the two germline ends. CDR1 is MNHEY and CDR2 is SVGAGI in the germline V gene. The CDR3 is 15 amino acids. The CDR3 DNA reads TGTGCCAGCAGTTACTCGAAGTCTCCGGTGGGGAAGCAGTACTTC. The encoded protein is CASSYSKSPVGKQYF.

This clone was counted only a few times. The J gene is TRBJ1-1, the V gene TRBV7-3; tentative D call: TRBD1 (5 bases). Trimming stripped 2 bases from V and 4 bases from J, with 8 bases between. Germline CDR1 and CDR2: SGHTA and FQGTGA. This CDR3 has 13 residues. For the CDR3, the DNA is TGTGCCAGCAGCTTACTTGGGGGCACTGAAGCTTTCTTT. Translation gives CASSLLGGTEAFF.

CDR3 protein: CASSQGRITDTQYF. In DNA form, the CDR3 reads TGCGCCAGCAGCCAGGGACGGATCACAGATACGCAGTATTTT. The chain uses TRBV4-1 and TRBJ2-3; either TRBD1 or TRBD2 may fit D (5 bases each). Trimming pared 3 bases from V and 2 bases from J, leaving 9 bases between. CDR1 is MGHRA and CDR2 is YSYEKL in the germline V gene. This CDR3 is built from 14 residues.

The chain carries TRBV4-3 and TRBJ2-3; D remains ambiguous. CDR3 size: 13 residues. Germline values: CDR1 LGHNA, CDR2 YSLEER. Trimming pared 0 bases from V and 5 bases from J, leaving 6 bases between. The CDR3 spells CASSQDRVDTQYF. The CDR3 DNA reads TGCGCCAGCAGCCAAGATCGGGTAGATACGCAGTATTTT.

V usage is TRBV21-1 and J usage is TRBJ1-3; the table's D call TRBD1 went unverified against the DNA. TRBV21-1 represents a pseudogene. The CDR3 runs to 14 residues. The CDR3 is CASKDRDSGNTIYF. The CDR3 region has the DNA TGTGCCAGCAAAGACAGGGACTCTGGAAACACCATATATTTT.

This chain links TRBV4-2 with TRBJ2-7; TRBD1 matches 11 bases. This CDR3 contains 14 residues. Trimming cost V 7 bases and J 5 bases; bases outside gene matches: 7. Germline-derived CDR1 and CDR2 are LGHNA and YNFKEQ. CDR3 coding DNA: TGTGCCAGCACCTGGACAGGGGGCAGCCACGAGCAGTACTTC. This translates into CASTWTGGSHEQYF.

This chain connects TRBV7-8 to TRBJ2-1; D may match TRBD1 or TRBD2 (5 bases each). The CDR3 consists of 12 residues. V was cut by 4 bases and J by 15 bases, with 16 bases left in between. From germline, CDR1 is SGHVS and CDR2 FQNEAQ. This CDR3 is CASSYPGPEWFF. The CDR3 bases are TGTGCCAGCAGCTACCCGGGACCAGAATGGTTCTTC.

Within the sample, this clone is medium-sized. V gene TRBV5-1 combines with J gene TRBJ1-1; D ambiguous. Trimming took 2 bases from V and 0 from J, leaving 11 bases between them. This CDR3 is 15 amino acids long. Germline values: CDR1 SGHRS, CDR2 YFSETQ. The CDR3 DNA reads TGCGCCAGCAGCTTTGGGAGTTATATGAACACTGAAGCTTTCTTT. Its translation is CASSFGSYMNTEAFF.

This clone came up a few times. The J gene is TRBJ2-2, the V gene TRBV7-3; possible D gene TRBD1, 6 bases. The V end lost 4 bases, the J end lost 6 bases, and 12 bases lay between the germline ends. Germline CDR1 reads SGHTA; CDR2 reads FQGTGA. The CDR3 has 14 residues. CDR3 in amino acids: CASSSGHSAGELFF. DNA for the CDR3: TGTGCCAGCAGCTCGGGACATAGCGCCGGGGAGCTGTTTTTT.

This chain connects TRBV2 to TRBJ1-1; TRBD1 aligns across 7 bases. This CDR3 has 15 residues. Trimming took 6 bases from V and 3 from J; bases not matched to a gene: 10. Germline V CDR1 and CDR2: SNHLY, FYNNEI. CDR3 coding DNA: TGTGCCAGCAGGACGGAGGGGGCGCGCGACACTGAAGCTTTCTTT. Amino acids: CASRTEGARDTEAFF.

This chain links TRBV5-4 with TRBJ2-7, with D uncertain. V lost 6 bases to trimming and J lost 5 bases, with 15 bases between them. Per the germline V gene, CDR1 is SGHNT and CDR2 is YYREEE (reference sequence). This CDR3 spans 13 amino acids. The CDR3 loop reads CASNSHLGDEQYF. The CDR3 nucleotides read TGTGCCAGCAACAGCCATTTGGGTGACGAGCAGTACTTC.

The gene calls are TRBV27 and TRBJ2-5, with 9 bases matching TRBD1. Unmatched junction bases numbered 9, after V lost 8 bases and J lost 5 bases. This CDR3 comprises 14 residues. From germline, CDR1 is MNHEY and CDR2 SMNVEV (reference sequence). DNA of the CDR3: TGTGCCAGCTCTTGGACAGGGGTTTACGAGACCCAGTACTTC. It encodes CASSWTGVYETQYF.

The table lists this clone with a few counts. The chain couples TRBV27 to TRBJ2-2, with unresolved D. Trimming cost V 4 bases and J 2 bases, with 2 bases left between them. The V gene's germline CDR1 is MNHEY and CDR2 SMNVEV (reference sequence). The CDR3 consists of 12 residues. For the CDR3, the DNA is TGTGCCAGCAGTTCTAACACCGGGGAGCTGTTTTTT. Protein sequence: CASSSNTGELFF.

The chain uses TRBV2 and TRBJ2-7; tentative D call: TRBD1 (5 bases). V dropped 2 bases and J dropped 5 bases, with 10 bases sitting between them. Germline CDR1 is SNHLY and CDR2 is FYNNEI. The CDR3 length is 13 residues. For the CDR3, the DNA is TGTGCCAGCAGTGAACAGGGCGCCCACGAGCAGTACTTC. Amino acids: CASSEQGAHEQYF.

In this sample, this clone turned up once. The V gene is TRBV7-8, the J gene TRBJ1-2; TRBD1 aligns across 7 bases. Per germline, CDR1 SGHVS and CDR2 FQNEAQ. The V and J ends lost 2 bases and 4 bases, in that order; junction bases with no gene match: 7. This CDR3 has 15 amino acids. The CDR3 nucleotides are TGTGCCAGCAGCTTAACAGGGGCGACTGGCTATGGCTACACCTTC. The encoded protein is CASSLTGATGYGYTF.

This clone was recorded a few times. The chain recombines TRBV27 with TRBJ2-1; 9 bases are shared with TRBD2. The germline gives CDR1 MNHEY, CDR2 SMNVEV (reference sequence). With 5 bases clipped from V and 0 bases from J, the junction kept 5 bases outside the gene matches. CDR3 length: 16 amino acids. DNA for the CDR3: TGTGCCAGCAGTCCAGCTAGCGGGGTCTCCTACAATGAGCAGTTCTTC. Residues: CASSPASGVSYNEQFF.

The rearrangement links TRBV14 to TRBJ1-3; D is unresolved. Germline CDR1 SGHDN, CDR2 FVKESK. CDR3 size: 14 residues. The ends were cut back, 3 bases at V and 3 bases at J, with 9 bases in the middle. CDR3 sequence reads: CASSHRGRGNTIYF. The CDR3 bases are TGTGCCAGCAGCCATCGAGGGCGTGGAAACACCATATATTTT.

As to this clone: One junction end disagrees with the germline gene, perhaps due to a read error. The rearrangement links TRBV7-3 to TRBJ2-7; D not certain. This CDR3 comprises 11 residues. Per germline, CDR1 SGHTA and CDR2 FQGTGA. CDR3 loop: CAISDGYEQYF. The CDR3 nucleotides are TGTGCCATCAGCGACGGCTACGAGCAGTACTTC.

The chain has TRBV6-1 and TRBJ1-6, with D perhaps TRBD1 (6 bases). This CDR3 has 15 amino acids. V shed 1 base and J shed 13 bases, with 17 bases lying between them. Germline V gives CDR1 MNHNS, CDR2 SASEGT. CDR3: CASSEGVQGQSPLHF. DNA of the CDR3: TGTGCCAGCAGTGAAGGGGTACAGGGTCAGTCGCCCCTCCACTTT.

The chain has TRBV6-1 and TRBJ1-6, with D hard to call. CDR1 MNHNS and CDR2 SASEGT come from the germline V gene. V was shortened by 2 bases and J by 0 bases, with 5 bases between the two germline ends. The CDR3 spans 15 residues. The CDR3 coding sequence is TGTGCCAGCAGTGAATCCAGCTCCTATAATTCACCCCTCCACTTT. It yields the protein CASSESSSYNSPLHF.

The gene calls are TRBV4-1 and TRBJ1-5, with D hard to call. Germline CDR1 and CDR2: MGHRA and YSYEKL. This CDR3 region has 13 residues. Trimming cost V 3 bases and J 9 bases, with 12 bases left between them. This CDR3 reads CASSHQDGRPQHF. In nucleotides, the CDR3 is TGCGCCAGCAGCCACCAGGACGGACGGCCCCAGCATTTT.

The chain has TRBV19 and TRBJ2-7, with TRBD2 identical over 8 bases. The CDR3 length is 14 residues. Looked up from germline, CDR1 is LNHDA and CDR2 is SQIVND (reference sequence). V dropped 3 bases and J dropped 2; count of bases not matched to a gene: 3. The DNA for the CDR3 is TGTGCCAGTAGTATGGCGGGGGGCCCCTACGAGCAGTACTTC. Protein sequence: CASSMAGGPYEQYF.

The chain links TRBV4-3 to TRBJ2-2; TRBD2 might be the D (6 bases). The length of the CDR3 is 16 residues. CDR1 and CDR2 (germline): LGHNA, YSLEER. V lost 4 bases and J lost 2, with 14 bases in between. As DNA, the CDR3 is TGCGCCAGCAGCCCATACCGGGACTCTAACACCGGGGAGCTGTTTTTT. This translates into CASSPYRDSNTGELFF.

CDR3: CASSLGSTTGTDTQYF. As DNA, the CDR3 is TGTGCCAGCAGCTTGGGCAGTACTACAGGCACAGATACGCAGTATTTT. The chain uses TRBV5-8 and TRBJ2-3; the D is unclear. This CDR3 has 16 amino acids. V was cut by 0 bases and J by 1 base, with 12 bases left in between. From germline, CDR1 is SGHTS and CDR2 YDEGEE. The full variable domain, in which reference TRBV5-8 and TRBJ2-3 provide the parts outside the CDR3, is EAGVTQSPTHLIKTRGQQATLRCSPISGHTSVYWYQQALGLGLQFLLWYDEGEERNRGNFPPRFSGRQFPNYSSELNVNALELEDSALYLCASSLGSTTGTDTQYFGPGTRLTVL.

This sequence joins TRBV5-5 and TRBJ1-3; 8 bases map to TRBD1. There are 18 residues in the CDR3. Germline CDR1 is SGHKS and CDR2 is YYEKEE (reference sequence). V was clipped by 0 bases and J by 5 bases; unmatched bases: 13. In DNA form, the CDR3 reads TGTGCCAGCAGCTTGGAACCATTTGGACAGGGCAAAAGAAACACCATATATTTT. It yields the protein CASSLEPFGQGKRNTIYF. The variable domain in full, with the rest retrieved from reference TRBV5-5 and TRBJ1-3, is DAGVTQSPTHLIKTRGQQVTLRCSPISGHKSVSWYQQVLGQGPQFIFQYYEKEERGRGNFPDRFSARQFPNYSSELNVNALLLGDSALYLCASSLEPFGQGKRNTIYFGEGSWLTVV.

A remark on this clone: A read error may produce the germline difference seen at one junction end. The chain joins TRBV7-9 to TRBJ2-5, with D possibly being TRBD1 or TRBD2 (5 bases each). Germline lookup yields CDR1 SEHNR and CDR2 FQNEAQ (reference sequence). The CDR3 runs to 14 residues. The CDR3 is CANSLSQGVETQYF. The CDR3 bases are TGTGCCAACAGCTTATCTCAGGGAGTCGAGACCCAGTACTTC.

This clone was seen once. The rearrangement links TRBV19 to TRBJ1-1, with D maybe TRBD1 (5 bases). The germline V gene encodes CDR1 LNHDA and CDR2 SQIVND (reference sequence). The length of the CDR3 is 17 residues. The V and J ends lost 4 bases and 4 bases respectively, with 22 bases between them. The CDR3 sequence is CASSRTVGTGGSTEAFF. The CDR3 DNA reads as TGTGCCAGTAGTAGGACTGTGGGGACGGGAGGGAGCACTGAAGCTTTCTTT.

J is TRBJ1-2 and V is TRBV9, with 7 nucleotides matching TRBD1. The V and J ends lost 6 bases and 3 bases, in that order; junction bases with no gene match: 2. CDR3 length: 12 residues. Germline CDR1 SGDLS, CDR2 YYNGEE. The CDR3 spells CASTGTDYGYTF. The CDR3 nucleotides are TGTGCCAGCACCGGGACAGACTATGGCTACACCTTC. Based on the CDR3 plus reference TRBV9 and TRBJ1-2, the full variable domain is DSGVTQTPKHLITATGQRVTLRCSPRSGDLSVYWYQQSLDQGLQFLIQYYNGEERAKGNILERFSAQQFPDLHSELNLSSLELGDSALYFCASTGTDYGYTFGSGTRLTVV.

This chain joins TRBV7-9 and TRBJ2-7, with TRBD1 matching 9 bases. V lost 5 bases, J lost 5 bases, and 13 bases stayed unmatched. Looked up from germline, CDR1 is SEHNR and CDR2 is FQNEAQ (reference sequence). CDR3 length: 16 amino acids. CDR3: CASSLGLGQGKDEQYF. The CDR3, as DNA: TGTGCCAGCAGCCTCGGCTTGGGACAGGGAAAGGACGAGCAGTACTTC.

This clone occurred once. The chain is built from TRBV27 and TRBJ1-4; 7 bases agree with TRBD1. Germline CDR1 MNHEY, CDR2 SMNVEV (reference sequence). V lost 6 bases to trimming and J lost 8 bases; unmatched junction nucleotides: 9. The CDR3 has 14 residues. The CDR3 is CASSLQGGGEKLFF. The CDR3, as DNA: TGTGCCAGCAGCCTGCAGGGGGGAGGGGAAAAACTGTTTTTT. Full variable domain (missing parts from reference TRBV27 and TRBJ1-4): EAQVTQNPRYLITVTGKKLTVTCSQNMNHEYMSWYRQDPGLGLRQIYYSMNVEVTDKGDVPEGYKVSRKEKRNFPLILESPSPNQTSLYFCASSLQGGGEKLFFGSGTQLSVL.